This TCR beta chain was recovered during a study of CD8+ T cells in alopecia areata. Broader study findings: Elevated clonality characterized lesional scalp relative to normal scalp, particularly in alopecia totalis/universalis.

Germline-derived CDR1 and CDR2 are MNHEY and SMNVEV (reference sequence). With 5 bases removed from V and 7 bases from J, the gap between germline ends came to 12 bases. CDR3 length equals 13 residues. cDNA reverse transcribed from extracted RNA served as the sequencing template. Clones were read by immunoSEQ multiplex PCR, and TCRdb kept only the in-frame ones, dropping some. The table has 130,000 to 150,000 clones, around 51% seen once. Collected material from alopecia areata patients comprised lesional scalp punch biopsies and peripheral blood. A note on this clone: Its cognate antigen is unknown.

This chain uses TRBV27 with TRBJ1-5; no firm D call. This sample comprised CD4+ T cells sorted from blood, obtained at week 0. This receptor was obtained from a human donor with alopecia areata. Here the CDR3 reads CASSIRDGQPQHF. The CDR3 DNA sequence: TGTGCCAGCAGTATCCGAGACGGACAGCCCCAGCATTTT.